This T cell receptor beta chain is drawn from a study of blood T cell repertoires in COVID-19. Study at large: There were acute and convalescent COVID-19 samples, and they came from the United States, Italy and Spain. Nucleic acid was either cDNA or gDNA, and it came from T cells, B-cell-depleted T cells, or PBMCs.

This CDR3 has 19 amino acids. Germline V gene sequence: CDR1 LGHNA, CDR2 YSLEER. Trimming cost V 1 base and J 5 bases; bases outside gene matches: 19. Original analysis: Reference gene primer amplification in the assay estimated nucleated cell counts. Sequencing used immunoSEQ multiplex PCR; TCRdb keeps in-frame clones, though not all of them. V, J and clone size reflect that table, while D and trimming were determined from the DNA. Among approximately 26,000 clones listed, roughly 79% were seen once. Sequenced input: peripheral blood. The chain couples TRBV4-3 to TRBJ1-2, with TRBD1 matching 7 bases. This clonotype was sampled from an older man with active or convalescent COVID-19. The CDR3: CASSQVSPSPDRRLYGYTF. CDR3 DNA: TGCGCCAGCAGCCAAGTCTCCCCTAGCCCGGACAGGAGACTTTATGGCTACACCTTC.